The 22 T cell receptor beta chains presented below share a single source sample, sequenced in a study of blood T cell repertoires in COVID-19. Measured with immunoSEQ multiplex PCR; TCRdb has only the in-frame clones, and not every one. Among 100,000 to 150,000 clones listed, 80% were seen once. The sequencing input was peripheral blood. The source of these receptors is a human donor in a cohort sampled during active COVID-19.

The chain is built from TRBV2 and TRBJ2-7; D may be TRBD1 (5 bases). V shed 4 bases and J shed 4 bases, with 5 bases lying between them. Germline V CDR1 and CDR2: SNHLY, FYNNEI. The CDR3 loop spans 11 amino acids. The CDR3 DNA reads TGTGCCAGCAGTGCAGGGTACGAGCAGTACTTC. It is translated as CASSAGYEQYF. Full variable domain (missing parts from reference TRBV2 and TRBJ2-7): EPEVTQTPSHQVTQMGQEVILRCVPISNHLYFYWYRQILGQKVEFLVSFYNNEISEKSEIFDDQFSVERPDGSNFTLKIRSTKLEDSAMYFCASSAGYEQYFGPGTRLTVT.

The chain combines TRBV28 with TRBJ1-5; D is uncertain. The CDR3 covers 14 residues. Germline CDR1 MDHEN, CDR2 SYDVKM. V was cut by 3 bases and J by 0 bases, with 6 bases left in between. The CDR3 region has the DNA TGTGCCAGCAGTTTGCGAATTAGCAATCAGCCCCAGCATTTT. It translates to CASSLRISNQPQHF.

The CDR3 loop is CASSLAGGASPYGYTF. CDR3 in DNA: TGTGCCAGCAGCTTAGCAGGCGGGGCAAGCCCCTATGGCTACACCTTC. This sequence joins TRBV7-2 and TRBJ1-2; TRBD1 might be the D (5 bases). The CDR3 spans 16 residues. CDR1 is SGHTA, CDR2 FQGNSA, per germline. V dropped 0 bases and J dropped 4 bases, with 15 bases sitting between them.

This chain links TRBV7-8 with TRBJ2-7; D is possibly TRBD1 (5 bases). This CDR3 is built from 14 residues. The germline CDR1 and CDR2 sequences are SGHVS and FQNEAQ. Trimming cost V 0 bases and J 4 bases, with 10 bases left between them. CDR3 sequence: CASSLARTLYEQYF. In DNA, the CDR3 is TGTGCCAGCAGCTTAGCGCGGACACTTTACGAGCAGTACTTC.

The V call is TRBV4-2, the J call TRBJ2-4; 11 nucleotides line up with TRBD2. The CDR3 sequence is 16 residues long. J gave up 0 bases and V 6 bases, and 4 bases lay outside the gene matches. Germline assignment: CDR1 LGHNA and CDR2 YNFKEQ. CDR3 in amino acids: CASSVGLAGAKNIQYF. The CDR3, as DNA: TGTGCCAGCAGTGTTGGACTAGCGGGAGCCAAAAACATTCAGTACTTC.

CDR3 sequence: CASSSPHRGGYEQYF. The CDR3 nucleotides read TGTGCCAGCAGTTCCCCTCACAGGGGTGGCTACGAGCAGTACTTC. The V call is TRBV28, the J call TRBJ2-7; 7 positions agree with TRBD1. Trimming removed 4 bases from V and 3 bases from J; junction bases left unmatched: 9. The CDR3 totals 15 residues. Germline CDR1 is MDHEN and CDR2 is SYDVKM.

V is TRBV3-1 (or the pseudogene TRBV3-2) and J is TRBJ1-2; D may be TRBD1 (5 bases). CDR1 and CDR2 (germline): LGHDT, YNNKEL (reference sequence). Trimming removed 0 bases from V and 8 bases from J, with 16 bases in between. The CDR3 contains 15 residues. CDR3 nucleotide sequence: TGTGCCAGCAGCCAAGATTCGGGTAATAAGGGGGGCTACACCTTC. This gives the protein CASSQDSGNKGGYTF.

The rearrangement links TRBV12-3 or TRBV12-4 to TRBJ1-2, with D perhaps TRBD1 (6 bases). V was trimmed by 4 bases and J by 6 bases, leaving 12 bases between them. The CDR3 consists of 13 residues. Here the CDR3 reads CASSYGGLDGYTF. The CDR3 coding sequence is TGTGCCAGCAGTTACGGGGGGCTGGATGGCTACACCTTC.

The V call is TRBV3-1 (or the pseudogene TRBV3-2), the J call TRBJ1-2; 9 nucleotides match TRBD1. The CDR3 is 16 amino acids. Germline V gene data show CDR1 as LGHDT and CDR2 as YNNKEL (reference sequence). Losses at the gene ends were 3 bases for V and 8 bases for J; bases not matched to a gene: 13. The CDR3 protein is CASSQHSIQGASGYTF. DNA of the CDR3: TGTGCCAGCAGCCAGCACTCTATACAGGGGGCTTCGGGCTACACCTTC.

V usage is TRBV29-1 and J usage is TRBJ1-1; D unclear. Between the trimmed V and J ends, which lost 3 bases and 4 bases, there was a span of 15 bases. The CDR3 extends over 14 amino acids. The germline V gene has CDR1 SQVTM and CDR2 ANQGSEA. The CDR3 loop is CSVDQEGGLTEAFF. In DNA, the CDR3 is TGCAGCGTTGATCAGGAGGGAGGACTCACTGAAGCTTTCTTT. The full variable domain, rest sourced from reference TRBV29-1 and TRBJ1-1, is SAVISQKPSRDICQRGTSLTIQCQVDSQVTMMFWYRQQPGQSLTLIATANQGSEATYESGFVIDKFPISRPNLTFSTLTVSNMSPEDSSIYLCSVDQEGGLTEAFFGQGTRLTVV.

The chain combines TRBV15 with TRBJ1-5; the D gene is possibly TRBD1 (6 bases). This CDR3 region has 15 residues. Trimming cost V 3 bases and J 9 bases, with 18 bases left between them. Germline V gives CDR1 LNHNV, CDR2 YYDKDF (reference sequence). The CDR3 here is CATSSPIGQRWPQHF. CDR3 in DNA: TGTGCCACCAGCAGCCCTATCGGACAGAGGTGGCCCCAGCATTTT.

The V gene is TRBV28, the J gene TRBJ1-1; no clear D gene. Trimming pared 3 bases from V and 4 bases from J, leaving 15 bases between. The CDR3 spans 15 residues. Germline V gene sequence: CDR1 MDHEN, CDR2 SYDVKM. DNA of the CDR3: TGTGCCAGCAGTTTGGTAAACGGAGGAGTCACTGAAGCTTTCTTT. This gives the protein CASSLVNGGVTEAFF.

The CDR3, as DNA: TGTGCCAGCAGCTTAGACAGGGGGCACGAGCAGTACTTC. It yields the protein CASSLDRGHEQYF. V usage is TRBV7-9 and J usage is TRBJ2-7; 9 positions agree with TRBD1. This CDR3 comprises 13 residues. Germline V lookup: CDR1 SEHNR, CDR2 FQNEAQ (reference sequence). J lost 5 bases, V lost 1 base, and 0 bases had no gene match.

The chain is built from TRBV4-1 and TRBJ2-5; TRBD1 matches at 7 bases. CDR1 MGHRA and CDR2 YSYEKL come from the germline V gene. The CDR3 totals 16 residues. Losses at the gene ends were 1 base for V and 2 bases for J; bases not matched to a gene: 7. Written as DNA, the CDR3 is TGCGCCAGCAGCCAAGTCAAGGGGGCTGGTCAAGAGACCCAGTACTTC. This sequence encodes CASSQVKGAGQETQYF.

This chain connects TRBV18 to TRBJ1-2, with 9 nucleotides matching TRBD1. The CDR3 spans 15 residues. Germline V gene lookup returns CDR1 KGHSH and CDR2 LQKENI. Trimming cost V 5 bases and J 2 bases; bases outside gene matches: 6. CDR3 coding DNA: TGTGCCAGCTCATCAGGACAGGGGAACAACTATGGCTACACCTTC. Translated, it gives CASSSGQGNNYGYTF.

The chain carries TRBV6-5 and TRBJ2-4; perhaps TRBD2 as D (6 bases). This CDR3 comprises 15 residues. Looked up from germline, CDR1 is MNHEY and CDR2 is SVGAGI. Trimming took off 10 bases at V and 0 bases at J, with 16 bases between the two ends. The CDR3 here is CATENGGLAKNIQYF. CDR3 nucleotides: TGTGCCACCGAGAACGGGGGATTAGCCAAAAACATTCAGTACTTC.

The chain carries TRBV3-1 (or the pseudogene TRBV3-2) and TRBJ2-5, with 14 bases aligning to TRBD2. This CDR3 comprises 19 residues. Trimming removed 1 base from V and 4 bases from J; junction bases left unmatched: 11. Germline V CDR1 and CDR2: LGHDT, YNNKEL (reference sequence). This CDR3 reads CASSQGLAGGKAARETQYF. The CDR3 DNA reads TGTGCCAGCAGCCAAGGACTAGCGGGAGGGAAGGCAGCGCGAGAGACCCAGTACTTC.

The chain carries TRBV19 and TRBJ1-5, with 8 bases identical to TRBD1. The CDR3 is made up of 16 amino acids. CDR1 is LNHDA, CDR2 SQIVND, per germline (reference sequence). J was trimmed by 6 bases and V by 4 bases; bases with no gene match: 11. This chain's CDR3 is CASSTRQGTRGQPQHF. As DNA, the CDR3 is TGTGCCAGTAGTACCCGACAGGGGACGAGGGGTCAGCCCCAGCATTTT.

The chain carries TRBV19 and TRBJ1-2; possible D gene TRBD1, 5 bases. Germline V gene lookup returns CDR1 LNHDA and CDR2 SQIVND (reference sequence). CDR3 length: 14 amino acids. Trimming removed 3 bases from V and 6 bases from J, with 14 bases in between. CDR3 sequence (DNA): TGTGCCAGTAGTATCGGCAGGGCGGTGGATGGCTACACCTTC. Its translation is CASSIGRAVDGYTF. The variable domain in full, with the rest retrieved from reference TRBV19 and TRBJ1-2, is DGGITQSPKYLFRKEGQNVTLSCEQNLNHDAMYWYRQDPGQGLRLIYYSQIVNDFQKGDIAEGYSVSREKKESFPLTVTSAQKNPTAFYLCASSIGRAVDGYTFGSGTRLTVV.

The chain uses TRBV5-1 and TRBJ2-7; 10 bases line up with TRBD1. The CDR3 covers 16 residues. Unmatched junction bases numbered 9, after V lost 1 base and J lost 5 bases. Per the germline V gene, CDR1 is SGHRS and CDR2 is YFSETQ. The CDR3 protein is CASSLLAVGQGNEQYF. DNA for the CDR3: TGCGCCAGCAGCTTGTTAGCTGTGGGACAGGGGAACGAGCAGTACTTC.

The chain has TRBV18 and TRBJ1-2, with 9 bases lining up with TRBD1. The germline CDR1 and CDR2 sequences are KGHSH and LQKENI. V gave up 5 bases and J gave up 4 bases; unmatched junction bases: 8. CDR3 size: 15 residues. In DNA form, the CDR3 reads TGTGCCAGCTCAACGGGGACAGGGCTTAGCTATGGCTACACCTTC. It translates to CASSTGTGLSYGYTF. Full variable domain (rest looked up from reference TRBV18 and TRBJ1-2): NAGVMQNPRHLVRRRGQEARLRCSPMKGHSHVYWYRQLPEEGLKFMVYLQKENIIDESGMPKERFSAEFPKEGPSILRIQQVVRGDSAAYFCASSTGTGLSYGYTFGSGTRLTVV.

This clone was seen only a few times. This chain joins TRBV3-1 (or the pseudogene TRBV3-2) and TRBJ1-2; 12 bases line up with TRBD1. The CDR3 has 16 residues. The J segment lost 5 bases and the V segment lost 1 base, leaving 5 bases of the junction unmatched. The germline V gene has CDR1 LGHDT and CDR2 YNNKEL (reference sequence). This CDR3 reads CASSQAPGQGAYGYTF. Written as DNA, the CDR3 is TGTGCCAGCAGCCAAGCTCCGGGACAGGGGGCGTATGGCTACACCTTC.